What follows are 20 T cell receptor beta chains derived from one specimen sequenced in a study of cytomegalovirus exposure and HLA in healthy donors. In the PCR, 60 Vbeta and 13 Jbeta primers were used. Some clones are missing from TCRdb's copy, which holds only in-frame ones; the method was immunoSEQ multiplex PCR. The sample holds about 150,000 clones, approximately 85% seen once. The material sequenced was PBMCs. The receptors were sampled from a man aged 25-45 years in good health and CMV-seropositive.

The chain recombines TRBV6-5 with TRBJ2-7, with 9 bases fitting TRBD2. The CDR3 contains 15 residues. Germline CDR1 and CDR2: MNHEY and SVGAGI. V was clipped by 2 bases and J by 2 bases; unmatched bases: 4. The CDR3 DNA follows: TGTGCCAGCAGTTACGGCGGGAGGGGCACCTACGAGCAGTACTTC. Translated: CASSYGGRGTYEQYF.

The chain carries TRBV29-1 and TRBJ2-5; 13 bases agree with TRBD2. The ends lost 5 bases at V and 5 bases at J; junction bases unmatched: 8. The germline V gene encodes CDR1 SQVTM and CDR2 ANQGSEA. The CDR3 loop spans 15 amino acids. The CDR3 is CSVNGLAGVAETQYF. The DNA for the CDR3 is TGCAGCGTTAACGGACTAGCGGGAGTTGCGGAGACCCAGTACTTC.

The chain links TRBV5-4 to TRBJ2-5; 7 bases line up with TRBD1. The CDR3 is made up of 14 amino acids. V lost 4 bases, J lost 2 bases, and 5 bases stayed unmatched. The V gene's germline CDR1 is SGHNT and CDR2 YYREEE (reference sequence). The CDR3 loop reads CASSTPGQQETQYF. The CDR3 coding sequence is TGTGCCAGCAGCACGCCGGGACAGCAAGAGACCCAGTACTTC.

Here the CDR3 DNA reads TGTGCCAGCAGCCCCCCACCCCGACTCGACAGGTACGAGCAGTACTTC. This codes for CASSPPPRLDRYEQYF. The genes are TRBV11-2 and TRBJ2-7; possibly TRBD1 for D (6 bases). Deletions cut 5 bases from V and 4 bases from J, with 21 bases between. CDR1 SGHAT and CDR2 FQNNGV come from the germline V gene. This CDR3 region has 16 residues. Looking up the rest from reference TRBV11-2 and TRBJ2-7 gives the full variable domain: EAGVAQSPRYKIIEKRQSVAFWCNPISGHATLYWYQQILGQGPKLLIQFQNNGVVDDSQLPKDRFSAERLKGVDSTLKIQPAKLEDSAVYLCASSPPPRLDRYEQYFGPGTRLTVT.

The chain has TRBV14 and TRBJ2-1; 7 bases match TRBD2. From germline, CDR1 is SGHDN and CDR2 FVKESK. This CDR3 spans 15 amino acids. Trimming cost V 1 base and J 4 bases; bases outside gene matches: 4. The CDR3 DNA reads TGTGCCAGCAGCCAAGGTCTAGCGGCTTACAATGAGCAGTTCTTC. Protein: CASSQGLAAYNEQFF. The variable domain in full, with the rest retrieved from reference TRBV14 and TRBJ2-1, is EAGVTQFPSHSVIEKGQTVTLRCDPISGHDNLYWYRRVMGKEIKFLLHFVKESKQDESGMPNNRFLAERTGGTYSTLKVQPAELEDSGVYFCASSQGLAAYNEQFFGPGTRLTVL.

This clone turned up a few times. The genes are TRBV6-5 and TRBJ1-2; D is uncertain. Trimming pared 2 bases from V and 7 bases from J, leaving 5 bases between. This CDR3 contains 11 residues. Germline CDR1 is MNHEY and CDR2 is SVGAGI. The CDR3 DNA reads TGTGCCAGCAGTTACGGCGGTGGCTACACCTTC. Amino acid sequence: CASSYGGGYTF.

The CDR3 sequence is CASKPGQGNNEQFF. CDR3 nucleotides: TGTGCCAGCAAACCGGGACAGGGAAACAATGAGCAGTTCTTC. The gene calls are TRBV7-9 and TRBJ2-1; TRBD1 matches 9 bases. Per germline, CDR1 SEHNR and CDR2 FQNEAQ (reference sequence). The CDR3 has 14 amino acids. Trimming at V came to 7 bases and at J to 5 bases, leaving 6 bases not matched to a gene.

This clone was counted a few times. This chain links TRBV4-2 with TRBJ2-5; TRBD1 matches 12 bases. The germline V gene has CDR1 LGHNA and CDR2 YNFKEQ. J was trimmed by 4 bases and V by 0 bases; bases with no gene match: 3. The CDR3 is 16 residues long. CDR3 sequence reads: CASSQDRGQGAETQYF. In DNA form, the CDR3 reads TGTGCCAGCAGCCAAGATCGGGGACAGGGGGCAGAGACCCAGTACTTC.

The CDR3 spells CASSTGTGTGANVLTF. The DNA of the CDR3 is TGTGCCAGTAGTACTGGGACAGGGACCGGGGCCAACGTCCTGACTTTC. The rearrangement links TRBV19 to TRBJ2-6, with 9 bases matching TRBD1. V gave up 4 bases and J gave up 4 bases; unmatched junction bases: 5. Germline V gene sequence: CDR1 LNHDA, CDR2 SQIVND (reference sequence). This CDR3 contains 16 residues.

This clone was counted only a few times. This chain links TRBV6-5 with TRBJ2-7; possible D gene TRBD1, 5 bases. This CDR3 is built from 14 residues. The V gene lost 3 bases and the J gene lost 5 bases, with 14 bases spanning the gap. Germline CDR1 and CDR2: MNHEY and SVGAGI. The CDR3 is CASSYVSGPDEQYF. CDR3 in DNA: TGTGCCAGCAGTTATGTTTCAGGGCCGGACGAGCAGTACTTC.

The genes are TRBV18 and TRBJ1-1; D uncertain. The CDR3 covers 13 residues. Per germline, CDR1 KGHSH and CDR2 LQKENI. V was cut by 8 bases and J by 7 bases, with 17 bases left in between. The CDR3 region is CASLPGAAYEAFF. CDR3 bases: TGTGCCAGCCTACCGGGAGCAGCTTATGAAGCTTTCTTT.

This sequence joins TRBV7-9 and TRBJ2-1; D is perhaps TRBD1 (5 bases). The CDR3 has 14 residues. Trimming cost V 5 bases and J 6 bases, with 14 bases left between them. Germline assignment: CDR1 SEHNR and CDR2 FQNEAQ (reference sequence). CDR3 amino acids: CASSPRRATNEQFF. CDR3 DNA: TGTGCCAGCAGCCCCCGCAGGGCTACCAATGAGCAGTTCTTC.

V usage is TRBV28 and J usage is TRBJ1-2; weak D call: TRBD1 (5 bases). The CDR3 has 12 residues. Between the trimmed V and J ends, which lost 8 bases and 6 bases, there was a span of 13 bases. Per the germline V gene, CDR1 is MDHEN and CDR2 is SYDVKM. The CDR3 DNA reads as TGTGCCAGCGGGAGGACATCTGATGGCTACACCTTC. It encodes CASGRTSDGYTF.

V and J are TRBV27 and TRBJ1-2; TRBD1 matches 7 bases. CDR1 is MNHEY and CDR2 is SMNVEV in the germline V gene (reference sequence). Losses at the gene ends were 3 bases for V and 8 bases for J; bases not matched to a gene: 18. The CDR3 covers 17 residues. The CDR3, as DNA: TGTGCCAGCAGTTTGTTAGAGGCAGGGGGAAGATTGGTAGGCTACACCTTC. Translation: CASSLLEAGGRLVGYTF.

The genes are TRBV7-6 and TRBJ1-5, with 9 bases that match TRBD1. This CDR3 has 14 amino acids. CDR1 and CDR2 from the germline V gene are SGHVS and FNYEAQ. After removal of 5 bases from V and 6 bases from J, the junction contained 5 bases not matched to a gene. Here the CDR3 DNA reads TGTGCCAGCAGCCCAGGACAGGGGACTCAGCCCCAGCATTTT. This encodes CASSPGQGTQPQHF.

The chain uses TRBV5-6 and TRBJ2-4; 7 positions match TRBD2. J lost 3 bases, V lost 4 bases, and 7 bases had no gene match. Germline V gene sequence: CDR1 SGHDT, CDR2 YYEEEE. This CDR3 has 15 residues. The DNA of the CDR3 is TGTGCCAGCAGCCGCGCGGGCGGGGGCAAAAACATTCAGTACTTC. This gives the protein CASSRAGGGKNIQYF.

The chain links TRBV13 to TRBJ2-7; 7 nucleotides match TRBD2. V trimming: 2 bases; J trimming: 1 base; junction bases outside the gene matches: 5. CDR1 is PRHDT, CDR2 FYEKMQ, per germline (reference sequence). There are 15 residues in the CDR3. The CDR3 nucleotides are TGTGCCAGCAGCTTATTGGCGGGAGCTTCCTACGAGCAGTACTTC. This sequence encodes CASSLLAGASYEQYF.

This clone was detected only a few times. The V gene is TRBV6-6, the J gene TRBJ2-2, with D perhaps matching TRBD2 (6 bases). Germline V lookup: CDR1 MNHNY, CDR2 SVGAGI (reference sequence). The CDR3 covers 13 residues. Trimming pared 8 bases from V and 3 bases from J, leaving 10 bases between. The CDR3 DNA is TGTGCCAGCTGGGACTCCTACACCGGGGAGCTGTTTTTT. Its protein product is CASWDSYTGELFF.

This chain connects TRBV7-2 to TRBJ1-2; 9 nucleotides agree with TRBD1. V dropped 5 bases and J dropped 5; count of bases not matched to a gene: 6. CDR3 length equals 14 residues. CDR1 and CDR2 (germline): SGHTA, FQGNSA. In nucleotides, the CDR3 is TGTGCCAGCAGCCTGGACAGGGGTACTTATGGCTACACCTTC. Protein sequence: CASSLDRGTYGYTF.

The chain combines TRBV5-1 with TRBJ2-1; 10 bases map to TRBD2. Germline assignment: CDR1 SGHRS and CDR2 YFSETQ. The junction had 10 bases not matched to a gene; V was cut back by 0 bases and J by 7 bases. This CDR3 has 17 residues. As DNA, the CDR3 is TGCGCCAGCAGCTTGGCGCTAGCGGGAGAAGTTGGTAATGAGCAGTTCTTC. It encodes CASSLALAGEVGNEQFF.